This T cell receptor (beta chain) was sequenced during a study of blood T cell repertoires in COVID-19 (dated by TCRdb to 2018 to 2021). With respect to the entire study: Samples covering the acute and convalescent phases of COVID-19 were provided by collaborators in the United States, Italy and Spain. Sample metadata almost always included a de-identified subject ID, COVID-19 status, age in years and sex. The material from the prospective study consisted of cDNA or gDNA derived from T cells, B-cell-depleted T cells, or PBMCs. Where HLA class I and class II types were available, the types were taken from metadata supplied by the sample provider, not from assay-based typing. The repertoires were released in a freely available public database meant as a resource for research on the immune response to SARS-CoV-2. Samples came from the ongoing ImmuneRACE study (first 160 participants) plus 1,254 subjects from 6 global collaborators. Subjects who had been exposed to COVID-19, were actively infected with it, or had recovered from it provided the deeply sampled blood TCRbeta repertoires that made up the dataset. Paper-wide results and their limitations: How much clinical and demographic metadata was included differed by source and by participant, and the metadata was provided uncurated.

In the germline V gene, CDR1 corresponds to MDHEN and CDR2 to SYDVKM. V was cut back by 6 bases and J by 6 bases, leaving a gap of 14 bases between them. From cysteine to phenylalanine, the CDR3 is 14 amino acids long. Just the 42-base CDR3 DNA is kept, in frame starting at base 1. TCRbeta CDR3 regions were amplified from genomic DNA by means of the immunoSEQ Assay, a bias-controlled multiplex PCR. The paper's processing steps were these. The number of nucleated cells in each sample was estimated from the amplification of reference gene primers within the assay. To quantify the absolute abundance of each unique TCRbeta CDR3 rearrangement, sequence reads were collapsed and filtered. For each sample, productive Simpson clonality was calculated by taking the square root of Simpson's diversity index across productive rearrangements. TCRdb carries this immuneACCESS record with in-frame sequences only. Its versions omit some clonotypes, under half of them owing to an unresolved V gene in the studies checked, with the rest unexplained. Clone size and V and J calls were adopted from that table, with D and trimming inferred from the DNA. This sample holds around 250,000 clones; approximately 83% were observed only once. Jointly, the top ten make up under 2.5% of the sample.

Participants in the prospective study were aged about 18 to 89 years, lived in 24 United States geographic areas, and enrolled through a virtual design. In the prospective study, participants were assigned to cohorts based on the clinical history participants reported in a screening survey and a study questionnaire. For ImmuneRACE Cohort 3, a participant was defined as recovered based on two consecutive negative NP/OP PCR tests, clearance by a healthcare professional, or resolution of symptoms. In the prospective study, whole blood, serum and a nasopharyngeal or oropharyngeal swab were collected from each participant by mobile phlebotomists. Prospective study participants could optionally give additional blood draws and questionnaires over a roughly two-month period. Prospective study blood samples were shipped either frozen or at room temperature before DNA extraction. This clone was picked up one time. The target of this receptor is not known. The sample holds no much larger clone one base away, and base qualities are not on file.

The sequenced sample consisted of PBMCs or T cells enriched from blood (not recorded which). The rearrangement joined TRBV28 to TRBJ2-2; the D gene is not confidently resolved. The source is a woman aged 45-60 years who had recovered from COVID-19. In nucleotide form, the sequence is TGTGCCAGCAGGGCTGGGTCAGGCCCCGGGGAGCTGTTTTTT. The resulting protein is CASRAGSGPGELFF.